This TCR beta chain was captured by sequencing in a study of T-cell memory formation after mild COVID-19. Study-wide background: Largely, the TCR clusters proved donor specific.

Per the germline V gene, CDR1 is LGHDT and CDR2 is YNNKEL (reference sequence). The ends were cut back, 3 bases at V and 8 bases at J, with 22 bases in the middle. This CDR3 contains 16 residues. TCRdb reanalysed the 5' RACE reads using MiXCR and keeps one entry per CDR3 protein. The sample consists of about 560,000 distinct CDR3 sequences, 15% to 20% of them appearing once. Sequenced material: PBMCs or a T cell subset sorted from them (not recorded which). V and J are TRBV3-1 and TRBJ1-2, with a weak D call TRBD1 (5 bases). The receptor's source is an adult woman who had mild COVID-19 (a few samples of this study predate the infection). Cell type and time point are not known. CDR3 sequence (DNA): TGTGCCAGCAGCCAGTACCGGGACTCCCGTCTTGAAGGCTACACCTTC. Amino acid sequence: CASSQYRDSRLEGYTF.